The 25 T cell receptor beta chains below all came from one sample that was sequenced in a study of regulatory T cells in long-lasting Graves disease. Combining iRepertoire HTBI primers with Arm-PCR of CDR3 regions, the authors built TCR beta libraries. In TCRdb, the multiplex PCR reads were re-called with MiXCR into one record per CDR3 protein. The sample holds 400,000 to 550,000 distinct CDR3 sequences, more than 13% seen once. The time point denotes: newly diagnosed GD, antithyroid drugs for less than 3 months. The TCR library was made from RNA that had been extracted from PBMCs in TRIzol. This same sample was also taken into another study, of T cells in Graves' hyperthyroidism and ophthalmopathy.

This specimen consisted of peripheral blood mononuclear cells (PBMCs), obtained at new diagnosis, from a patient treated with antithyroid drugs. The receptors originated from a woman aged 25 to 45 with Graves disease.

This clonotype was observed many times. The V and J genes are TRBV27 and TRBJ1-2; TRBD1 aligns across 8 bases. This CDR3 comprises 15 residues. Germline V lookup: CDR1 MNHEY, CDR2 SMNVEV (reference sequence). Trimming at V came to 8 bases and at J to 4 bases, leaving 12 bases not matched to a gene. In nucleotides, the CDR3 is TGTGCCAGCCGCCCCCGGGACAGGTTTATCTATGGCTACACCTTC. This encodes CASRPRDRFIYGYTF.

The chain links TRBV19 to TRBJ1-1, with D hard to call. The germline gives CDR1 LNHDA, CDR2 SQIVND (reference sequence). V was clipped by 4 bases and J by 3 bases, with 6 bases between them. The CDR3 spans 12 residues. The CDR3 region is CASSRVDTEAFF. The CDR3 region has the DNA TGTGCCAGTAGTAGGGTGGACACTGAAGCTTTCTTT. Filled out from reference TRBV19 and TRBJ1-1, the complete variable domain reads DGGITQSPKYLFRKEGQNVTLSCEQNLNHDAMYWYRQDPGQGLRLIYYSQIVNDFQKGDIAEGYSVSREKKESFPLTVTSAQKNPTAFYLCASSRVDTEAFFGQGTRLTVV.

Ten or more counts support this clonotype. The chain combines TRBV11-2 with TRBJ2-3, with 13 bases identical to TRBD2. V trimming: 3 bases; J trimming: 1 base; junction bases outside the gene matches: 4. Germline CDR1 reads SGHAT; CDR2 reads FQNNGV. The CDR3 length is 17 residues. The CDR3: CASSFGLAGVGTDTQYF. The CDR3 region has the DNA TGTGCCAGCAGCTTCGGACTAGCGGGAGTTGGCACAGATACGCAGTATTTT.

This clonotype has a count of ten or more. The V gene is TRBV18, the J gene TRBJ1-5; D is uncertain. V was cut by 2 bases and J by 3 bases, with 8 bases left in between. Germline values: CDR1 KGHSH, CDR2 LQKENI. CDR3 length equals 14 residues. CDR3 coding DNA: TGTGCCAGCTCACCAAACGGGGTCAATCAGCCCCAGCATTTT. It yields the protein CASSPNGVNQPQHF.

The chain is built from TRBV7-9 and TRBJ2-7; tentative D call: TRBD2 (7 bases). Looked up from germline, CDR1 is SEHNR and CDR2 is FQNEAQ (reference sequence). The ends were cut back, 4 bases at V and 3 bases at J, with 22 bases in the middle. This CDR3 contains 17 residues. CDR3 amino acids: CASSWGGHRERVYEQYF. In DNA, the CDR3 is TGTGCCAGCAGCTGGGGGGGCCACAGGGAGAGGGTCTACGAGCAGTACTTC.

This rearrangement joins TRBV6-1 to TRBJ2-4; D is undetermined. The CDR3 loop spans 14 amino acids. Trimming took off 0 bases at V and 4 bases at J, with 7 bases between the two ends. Germline V gene lookup returns CDR1 MNHNS and CDR2 SASEGT. CDR3 sequence: CASSEAYIKNIQYF. The CDR3 region has the DNA TGTGCCAGCAGTGAAGCGTACATAAAAAACATTCAGTACTTC.

This clonotype was counted ten times or more. The V gene is TRBV6-1, the J gene TRBJ2-1, with no clear D. CDR3 length: 13 amino acids. V was trimmed by 7 bases and J by 3 bases, leaving 10 bases between them. Germline loops: CDR1 MNHNS, CDR2 SASEGT. The CDR3 is CASIAINYNEQFF. CDR3 nucleotides: TGTGCCAGCATCGCCATCAACTACAATGAGCAGTTCTTC.

This clonotype was recorded many times. The chain recombines TRBV12-3 or TRBV12-4 with TRBJ1-1; D remains unclear. V lost 6 bases and J 1 base, leaving 12 bases between the germline ends. This CDR3 is built from 14 residues. The CDR3 sequence: CASRRFDGNTEAFF. DNA of the CDR3: TGTGCCAGCAGGAGGTTCGACGGGAACACTGAAGCTTTCTTT.

V is TRBV11-2 and J is TRBJ2-7; 8 nucleotides agree with TRBD2. V shed 7 bases and J 3 bases; nucleotides not matched to a gene: 11. The CDR3 contains 15 residues. Germline-derived CDR1 and CDR2 are SGHAT and FQNNGV. The CDR3 DNA reads TGTGCCAGCACTTCCAGCGGGAGTTCGTACTACGAGCAGTACTTC. This gives the protein CASTSSGSSYYEQYF.

V is TRBV2 and J is TRBJ1-1; D unclear. The length of the CDR3 is 15 residues. Trimming cost V 3 bases and J 1 base, with 12 bases left between them. The germline V gene has CDR1 SNHLY and CDR2 FYNNEI. The CDR3 bases are TGTGCCAGCAGTGAGCTCCTTAACCCGAACACTGAAGCTTTCTTT. Translating it yields CASSELLNPNTEAFF.

At least ten counts were recorded for this clonotype. The V gene is TRBV24-1, the J gene TRBJ2-5; TRBD2 is a possible D gene (5 bases). The V end lost 4 bases, the J end lost 0 bases, and 11 bases lay between the germline ends. This CDR3 has 15 residues. The V gene's germline CDR1 is KGHDR and CDR2 SFDVKD. The CDR3 nucleotides are TGTGCCACCAGTGACTACGGACTGAACCAAGAGACCCAGTACTTC. Its translation is CATSDYGLNQETQYF.

This clonotype has just a few counts. This chain joins TRBV6-1 and TRBJ1-6; D unclear. This CDR3 is 15 amino acids long. Trimming removed 6 bases from V and 7 bases from J, with 16 bases in between. Germline V lookup: CDR1 MNHNS, CDR2 SASEGT. This CDR3 is CASRQTGEGNSPLHF. The CDR3 DNA is TGTGCCAGCAGACAGACGGGAGAGGGCAATTCACCCCTCCACTTT.

In this sample, this clonotype turned up a few times. The V and J genes are TRBV7-9 and TRBJ2-2; 12 bases align to TRBD2. This CDR3 is 16 amino acids long. Germline V gene lookup returns CDR1 SEHNR and CDR2 FQNEAQ (reference sequence). Trimming cost V 6 bases and J 4 bases; bases outside gene matches: 6. The CDR3 DNA sequence: TGTGCCAGCAGGGAACCGGGACTAGCGGGCACCGGGGAGCTGTTTTTT. Protein: CASREPGLAGTGELFF.

In this sample, this clonotype turned up many times. The chain links TRBV20-1 to TRBJ2-2, with D possibly TRBD2 on 5 matching bases. Trimming took 3 bases from V and 2 from J, leaving 16 bases between them. The germline CDR1 and CDR2 sequences are DFQATT and SNEGSKA (reference sequence). This CDR3 has 16 residues. CDR3 residues: CSARDRDRENTGELFF. In DNA form, the CDR3 reads TGCAGTGCTAGGGATCGGGATAGAGAAAACACCGGGGAGCTGTTTTTT.

The rearrangement uses TRBV5-1 and TRBJ1-4; D not certain. This CDR3 comprises 13 residues. Per germline, CDR1 SGHRS and CDR2 YFSETQ. Trimming pared 2 bases from V and 7 bases from J, leaving 9 bases between. CDR3 nucleotides: TGCGCCAGCAGCTTATCGGGGAGTGAAAAACTGTTTTTT. The encoded protein is CASSLSGSEKLFF.

Ten or more counts support this clonotype. This chain links TRBV29-1 with TRBJ1-1, with unresolved D. The CDR3 loop spans 15 amino acids. From germline, CDR1 is SQVTM and CDR2 ANQGSEA. V shed 6 bases and J shed 1 base, with 18 bases lying between them. For the CDR3, the DNA is TGCAGCGTCCTAGGAGGGCAGCTAAAGAACACTGAAGCTTTCTTT. It specifies CSVLGGQLKNTEAFF.

This clonotype was found many times. The J gene is TRBJ2-1, the V gene TRBV7-3; unclear D gene. CDR3 length: 16 residues. Trimming left V 1 base short and J 6 bases short, with 16 bases between. Germline V gene lookup returns CDR1 SGHTA and CDR2 FQGTGA. CDR3 sequence (DNA): TGTGCCAGCAGCTTAAGTGCGGCTAGGGCATTCAATGAGCAGTTCTTC. As protein: CASSLSAARAFNEQFF.

The chain uses TRBV12-3 or TRBV12-4 and TRBJ2-3; 11 bases align to TRBD1. The length of the CDR3 is 16 residues. Losses at the gene ends were 5 bases for V and 4 bases for J; bases not matched to a gene: 8. CDR3 sequence reads: CASSPRTGGIADTQYF. The CDR3 coding sequence is TGTGCCAGCAGTCCAAGGACAGGGGGCATCGCAGATACGCAGTATTTT.

In its sample, this clonotype was seen many times. The CDR3 DNA reads as TGTGCCAGCAGCTTAGTGGTGGCCGCACCTAGCGAGCAGTACTTC. This sequence encodes CASSLVVAAPSEQYF. The V and J genes are TRBV11-2 and TRBJ2-7; D is unclear. The CDR3 covers 15 residues. V was shortened by 1 base and J by 6 bases, with 16 bases between the two germline ends. Germline V gene data show CDR1 as SGHAT and CDR2 as FQNNGV. Drawing the rest from reference TRBV11-2 and TRBJ2-7, the complete variable domain is EAGVAQSPRYKIIEKRQSVAFWCNPISGHATLYWYQQILGQGPKLLIQFQNNGVVDDSQLPKDRFSAERLKGVDSTLKIQPAKLEDSAVYLCASSLVVAAPSEQYFGPGTRLTVT.

This chain links TRBV11-3 with TRBJ2-1; 10 bases are a match to TRBD2. This CDR3 spans 14 amino acids. With V trimmed by 3 bases and J by 8 bases, 4 bases remained unmatched. Germline V gene data show CDR1 as SGHNT and CDR2 as YENEEA. The CDR3 nucleotides are TGTGCCAGCAGCTTGGTCCTAGCGGGAGATGAGCAGTTCTTC. Translation gives CASSLVLAGDEQFF.

The J gene is TRBJ2-5, the V gene TRBV3-1; D gene unclear. The CDR3 runs to 15 residues. CDR1 LGHDT and CDR2 YNNKEL come from the germline V gene (reference sequence). The germline V and J ends were trimmed by 3 bases and 4 bases, with 15 bases remaining between them. CDR3 in amino acids: CASSQYGSFAETQYF. The CDR3 coding sequence is TGTGCCAGCAGCCAGTACGGATCTTTCGCAGAGACCCAGTACTTC.

The rearrangement links TRBV7-2 to TRBJ1-3, with TRBD1 matching over 7 bases. The CDR3 contains 15 residues. In germline, CDR1 is SGHTA, CDR2 FQGNSA. V trimming: 5 bases; J trimming: 1 base; junction bases outside the gene matches: 5. The CDR3 DNA sequence: TGTGCCAGCAGCCCGAACAGGGGATCTGGAAACACCATATATTTT. It translates to CASSPNRGSGNTIYF.

V usage is TRBV24-1 and J usage is TRBJ1-5; possibly TRBD1 for D (5 bases). CDR1 and CDR2 from the germline V gene are KGHDR and SFDVKD. The CDR3 consists of 15 residues. Trimming removed 10 bases at V and 11 bases at J, with 26 bases between. The DNA of the CDR3 is TGTGCCACAGAAGGGCCGGACGGGGACGAATGGACCCAGCATTTT. It is translated as CATEGPDGDEWTQHF.

The chain is built from TRBV28 and TRBJ2-7; D perhaps matches TRBD2 (6 bases). Trimming took 8 bases from V and 6 from J, leaving 23 bases between them. Germline CDR1 is MDHEN and CDR2 is SYDVKM. The CDR3 consists of 15 residues. In DNA form, the CDR3 reads TGTGCCAGCTTTGGGGAGGATCGGATGTCGGGCGAGCAGTACTTC. Encoded protein: CASFGEDRMSGEQYF. The full variable domain, rest sourced from reference TRBV28 and TRBJ2-7, is DVKVTQSSRYLVKRTGEKVFLECVQDMDHENMFWYRQDPGLGLRLIYFSYDVKMKEKGDIPEGYSVSREKKERFSLILESASTNQTSMYLCASFGEDRMSGEQYFGPGTRLTVT.

This clonotype was counted at least ten times. The chain is built from TRBV20-1 and TRBJ1-1, with D maybe TRBD1 (6 bases). The CDR3 consists of 12 residues. Germline-derived CDR1 and CDR2 are DFQATT and SNEGSKA (reference sequence). Trimming cost V 6 bases and J 8 bases, with 16 bases left between them. The CDR3 loop is CSATSGHVEAFF. The CDR3 bases are TGCAGTGCCACTTCGGGACATGTCGAAGCTTTCTTT.